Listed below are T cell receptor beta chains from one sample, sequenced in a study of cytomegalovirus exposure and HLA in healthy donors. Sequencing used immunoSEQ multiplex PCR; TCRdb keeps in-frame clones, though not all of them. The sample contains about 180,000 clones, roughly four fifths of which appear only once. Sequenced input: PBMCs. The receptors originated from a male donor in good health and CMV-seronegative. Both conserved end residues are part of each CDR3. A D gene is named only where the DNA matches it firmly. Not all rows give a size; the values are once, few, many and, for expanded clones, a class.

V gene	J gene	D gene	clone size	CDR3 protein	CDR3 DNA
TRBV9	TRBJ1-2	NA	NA	CASSGGGEEGYTF	TGTGCCAGCAGCGGAGGAGGGGAGGAAGGCTACACCTTC
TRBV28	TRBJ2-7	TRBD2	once	CASGLIGTSGNYEQYF	TGTGCCAGCGGATTGATCGGGACTAGCGGGAATTACGAGCAGTACTTC
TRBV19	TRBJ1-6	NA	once	CASQRRVAGDSPLHF	TGTGCCTCCCAGAGGAGGGTAGCCGGGGATTCACCCCTCCACTTT
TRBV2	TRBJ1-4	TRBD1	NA	CASSRDRRWEKLFF	TGTGCCAGCAGTAGGGACAGGCGCTGGGAAAAACTGTTTTTT
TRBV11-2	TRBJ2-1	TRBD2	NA	CASSLGSSGGNEQFF	TGTGCCAGCAGCTTAGGCTCTAGCGGGGGTAATGAGCAGTTCTTC
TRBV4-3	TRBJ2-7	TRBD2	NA	CASSQETARTSARAYEQYF	TGCGCCAGCAGCCAAGAAACGGCCCGGACTAGCGCAAGAGCCTACGAGCAGTACTTC
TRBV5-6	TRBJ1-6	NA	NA	CASRAGQLSSYNSPLHF	TGTGCCAGCAGGGCCGGACAGCTGAGCTCCTATAATTCACCCCTCCACTTT
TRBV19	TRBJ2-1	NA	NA	CASSIRFPEEQFF	TGTGCCAGTAGTATACGATTCCCAGAAGAGCAGTTCTTC
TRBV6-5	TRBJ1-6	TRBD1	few	CASSLFSGGASSPLHF	TGTGCCAGCAGTTTATTTTCAGGGGGCGCTTCTTCACCCCTCCACTTT
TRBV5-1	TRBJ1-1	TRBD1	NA	CASSPIGTATEAFF	TGCGCCAGCAGCCCTATTGGGACAGCTACTGAAGCTTTCTTT
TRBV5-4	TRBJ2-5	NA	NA	CASSLARETQYF	TGTGCCAGCAGCTTGGCGAGGGAGACCCAGTACTTC
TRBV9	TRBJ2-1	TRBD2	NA	CASSQGRSGGHNEQFF	TGTGCCAGCAGCCAGGGCCGTAGCGGGGGTCACAATGAGCAGTTCTTC
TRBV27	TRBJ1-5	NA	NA	CASSLRGGGNQPQHF	TGTGCCAGCAGTTTGAGGGGAGGGGGCAATCAGCCCCAGCATTTT
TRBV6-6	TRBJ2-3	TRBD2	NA	CASSLAGGDTQYF	TGTGCCAGCAGCCTAGCGGGGGGAGATACGCAGTATTTT
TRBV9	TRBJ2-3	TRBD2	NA	CASSVGGSKGDTQYF	TGTGCCAGCAGCGTAGGCGGGAGTAAGGGCGATACGCAGTATTTT
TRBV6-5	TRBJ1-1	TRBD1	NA	CASSNEGAVSEAFF	TGTGCCAGCAGTAACGAGGGGGCCGTTAGTGAAGCTTTCTTT
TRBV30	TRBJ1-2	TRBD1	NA	CAWSKDRGVGYTF	TGTGCCTGGAGTAAGGACAGGGGGGTGGGCTACACCTTC
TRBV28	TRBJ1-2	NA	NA	CASRPGSSYGYTF	TGTGCCAGCAGACCAGGGTCCTCCTATGGCTACACCTTC
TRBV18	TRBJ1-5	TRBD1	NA	CASSPTGDSNQPQHF	TGTGCCAGCTCACCGACAGGGGATAGCAATCAGCCCCAGCATTTT
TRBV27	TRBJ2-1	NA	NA	CASKIPHYNEQFF	TGTGCCAGCAAAATCCCACATTACAATGAGCAGTTCTTC
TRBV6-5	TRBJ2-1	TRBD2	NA	CASSSLAGSYNEQFF	TGTGCCAGCAGTTCTCTAGCGGGGTCCTACAATGAGCAGTTCTTC
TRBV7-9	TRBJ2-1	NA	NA	CASSSLAGAGEQFF	TGTGCCAGCAGCTCCTTGGCGGGGGCCGGTGAGCAGTTCTTC
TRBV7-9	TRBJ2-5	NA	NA	CASSTIQETQYF	TGTGCCAGCAGCACAATCCAAGAGACCCAGTACTTC
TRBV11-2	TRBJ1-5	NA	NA	CASSLVRNQPQHF	TGTGCCAGCAGCTTAGTACGGAATCAGCCCCAGCATTTT
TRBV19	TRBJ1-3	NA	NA	CASTTENPGNTIYF	TGTGCCAGTACAACAGAAAACCCTGGAAACACCATATATTTT
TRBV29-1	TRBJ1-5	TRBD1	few	CSVRQGDQPQHF	TGCAGCGTCAGACAGGGGGATCAGCCCCAGCATTTT
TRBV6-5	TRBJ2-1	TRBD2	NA	CASSSLGLGADNEQFF	TGTGCCAGCAGTTCTCTGGGACTAGGGGCGGACAATGAGCAGTTCTTC
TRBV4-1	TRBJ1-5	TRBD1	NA	CASSWQGEGNQPQHF	TGCGCCAGCAGTTGGCAGGGGGAGGGCAATCAGCCCCAGCATTTT
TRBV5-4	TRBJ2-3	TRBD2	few	CASSPSGGANTQYF	TGTGCCAGCAGCCCTAGCGGGGGGGCAAATACGCAGTATTTT
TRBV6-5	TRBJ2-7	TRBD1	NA	CASTYGQGYEQYF	TGTGCCAGCACTTACGGACAGGGGTACGAGCAGTACTTC
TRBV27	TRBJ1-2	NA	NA	CASSLLAATDAYGYTF	TGTGCCAGCAGTTTATTAGCAGCCACCGACGCCTATGGCTACACCTTC
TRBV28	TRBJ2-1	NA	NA	CASSFRPSRNEQFF	TGTGCCAGCAGTTTTCGTCCTAGTCGGAATGAGCAGTTCTTC
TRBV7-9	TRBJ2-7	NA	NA	CASSLYGGAGVSYEQYF	TGTGCCAGCAGCTTATATGGGGGGGCAGGGGTCTCCTACGAGCAGTACTTC
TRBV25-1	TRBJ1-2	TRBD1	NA	CASSDSTQGAGGYTF	TGTGCCAGCAGTGACTCTACACAGGGGGCGGGTGGCTACACCTTC
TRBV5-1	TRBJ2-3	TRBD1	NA	CASSRTGARGTDTQYF	TGCGCCAGCAGCCGGACAGGGGCTCGCGGCACAGATACGCAGTATTTT
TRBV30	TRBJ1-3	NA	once	CAWSSRDFQSSGNTIYF	TGTGCCTGGAGTTCCCGGGACTTTCAGAGCTCTGGAAACACCATATATTTT
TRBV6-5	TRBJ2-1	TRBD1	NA	CASSYLEPGQGHEQFF	TGTGCCAGCAGTTACTTGGAACCGGGACAGGGGCATGAGCAGTTCTTC
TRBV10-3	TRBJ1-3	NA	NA	CAISEQHSSGNTIYF	TGTGCCATCAGTGAGCAGCACAGCTCTGGAAACACCATATATTTT
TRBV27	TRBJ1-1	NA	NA	CASSLRGNTEAFF	TGTGCCAGCAGTCTCAGGGGGAACACTGAAGCTTTCTTT
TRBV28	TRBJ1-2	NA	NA	CASSSGFGLDGYTF	TGTGCCAGCAGTTCGGGCTTCGGACTGGATGGCTACACCTTC
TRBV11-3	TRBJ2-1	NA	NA	CASSLDSVAGQFF	TGTGCCAGCAGCTTAGATTCCGTCGCAGGGCAGTTCTTC
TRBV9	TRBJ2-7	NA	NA	CASSPSLGVSYEQYF	TGTGCCAGCAGCCCCAGTTTGGGAGTTTCCTACGAGCAGTACTTC
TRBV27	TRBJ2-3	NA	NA	CASSHYTDTQYF	TGTGCCAGCAGTCACTACACAGATACGCAGTATTTT
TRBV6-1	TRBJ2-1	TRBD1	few	CASSAPTGENYNEQFF	TGTGCCAGCAGTGCCCCGACAGGGGAAAACTACAATGAGCAGTTCTTC
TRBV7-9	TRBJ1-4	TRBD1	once	CASSLGQGYEKLFF	TGTGCCAGCAGCTTGGGACAGGGATATGAAAAACTGTTTTTT
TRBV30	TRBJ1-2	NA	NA	CAGTVPRIYGYTF	TGTGCCGGGACGGTCCCCCGAATATATGGCTACACCTTC
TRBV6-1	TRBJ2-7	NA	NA	CASTQDPGGSREQYF	TGTGCCAGCACCCAAGATCCCGGGGGATCGAGAGAGCAGTACTTC
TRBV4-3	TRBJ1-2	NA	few	CASSHGGDGFNYGYTF	TGCGCCAGCAGCCATGGGGGCGACGGATTTAACTATGGCTACACCTTC
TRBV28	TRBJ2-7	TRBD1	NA	CASSSGTGDYEQYF	TGTGCCAGCAGCTCCGGGACAGGGGACTACGAGCAGTACTTC
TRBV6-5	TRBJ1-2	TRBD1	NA	CASSYGGRDRGGYTF	TGTGCCAGCAGTTATGGGGGGCGGGACAGGGGAGGCTACACCTTC
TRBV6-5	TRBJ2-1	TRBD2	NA	CASSYSGLRVSEQFF	TGTGCCAGCAGTTACTCGGGACTACGTGTTTCGGAGCAGTTCTTC
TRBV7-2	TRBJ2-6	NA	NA	CASSRRSGTSGANVLTF	TGTGCCAGCAGCCGCAGGTCGGGGACTTCTGGGGCCAACGTCCTGACTTTC
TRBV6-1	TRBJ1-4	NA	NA	CASNTSPDSGEKLFF	TGTGCCAGCAATACCAGTCCGGACAGTGGGGAAAAACTGTTTTTT
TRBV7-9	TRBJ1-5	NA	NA	CSSSLTAGPGNQPQHF	TGTTCCAGCAGCTTAACGGCAGGCCCTGGCAATCAGCCCCAGCATTTT